The count of the clone carrying this T cell receptor (beta chain) is one. This record belongs to a study of blood T cell repertoires in COVID-19. Study information: Acute-phase and convalescent COVID-19 samples originated in the United States, Italy and Spain. T cells, B-cell-depleted T cells, or PBMCs supplied cDNA or gDNA.

In the original analysis: Reference gene primer amplification gave estimated nucleated cell counts. Libraries were prepared by immunoSEQ multiplex PCR; TCRdb keeps only in-frame clonotypes and omits some of them. V and J calls and clone size come straight from that table; D and trimming were deduced from the DNA. The sample lists about 150,000 clones; roughly 88% were seen once. This CDR3 is 15 amino acids long. The germline gives CDR1 SGHRS, CDR2 YFSETQ. The V end lost 0 bases, the J end lost 4 bases, and 11 bases lay between the germline ends. The sequenced sample was peripheral blood. The receptor was isolated from a woman aged 50 to 60 with acute or convalescent COVID-19. The chain couples TRBV5-1 to TRBJ1-3; D is ambiguous. CDR3: CASSLGLVGGNTIYF. CDR3 sequence (DNA): TGCGCCAGCAGCTTGGGGCTCGTCGGGGGAAACACCATATATTTT.